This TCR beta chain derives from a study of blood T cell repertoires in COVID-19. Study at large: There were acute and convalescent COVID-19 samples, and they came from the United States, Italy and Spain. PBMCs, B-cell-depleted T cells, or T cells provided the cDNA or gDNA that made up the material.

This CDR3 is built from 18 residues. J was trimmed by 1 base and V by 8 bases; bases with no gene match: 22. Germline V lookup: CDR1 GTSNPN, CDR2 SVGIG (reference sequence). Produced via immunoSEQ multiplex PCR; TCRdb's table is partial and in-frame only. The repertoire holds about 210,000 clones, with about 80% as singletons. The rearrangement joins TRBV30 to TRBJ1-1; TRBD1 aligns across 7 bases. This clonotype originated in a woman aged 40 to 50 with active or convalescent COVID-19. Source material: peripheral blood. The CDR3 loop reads CAGRSTGAGSKSNTEAFF. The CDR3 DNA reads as TGTGCCGGAAGATCCACAGGGGCTGGGAGCAAATCGAACACTGAAGCTTTCTTT.